These 22 T cell receptor beta chains were all obtained from the same sample, sequenced in a study of beta chain features in type 1 diabetes. Since all of the isolated RNA was reverse transcribed, expressed TCRB transcripts were what got sequenced. Using immunoSEQ multiplex PCR, the repertoire was profiled, and TCRdb retains in-frame clones only, with some absent. The data show roughly 450,000 clones, about 14% seen once. The sequenced sample consisted of naive CD4+ T cells from blood. Receptors originate from a man aged 30 to 39 in good health.

The gene calls are TRBV6-5 and TRBJ1-2; D is possibly TRBD1 (6 bases). Trimming removed 8 bases from V and 6 bases from J, with 13 bases in between. Germline values: CDR1 MNHEY, CDR2 SVGAGI. The CDR3 runs 12 residues. The CDR3, as DNA: TGTGCCAGCTTGGACAGTTCCGATGGCTACACCTTC. This translates into CASLDSSDGYTF.

The chain uses TRBV11-2 and TRBJ1-5, with 7 nucleotides matching TRBD1. Germline assignment: CDR1 SGHAT and CDR2 FQNNGV. The CDR3 has 15 residues. After removal of 5 bases from V and 5 bases from J, the junction contained 9 bases not matched to a gene. The CDR3 DNA reads TGTGCCAGCAGCGTAGGGACAGCCGTCGATCAGCCCCAGCATTTT. This sequence encodes CASSVGTAVDQPQHF.

This clone was found a few times. V and J are TRBV4-3 and TRBJ2-3; 8 bases align to TRBD1. The V gene's germline CDR1 is LGHNA and CDR2 YSLEER. V dropped 3 bases and J dropped 7; count of bases not matched to a gene: 15. The CDR3 is 17 residues long. The CDR3 here is CASSQGAGTGDSYTQYF. DNA for the CDR3: TGCGCCAGCAGCCAGGGCGCAGGGACAGGAGACAGTTATACGCAGTATTTT.

This clone was seen only a few times. The chain employs TRBV7-9 and TRBJ1-2; D uncertain. Germline V gene lookup returns CDR1 SEHNR and CDR2 FQNEAQ (reference sequence). V lost 2 bases to trimming and J lost 0 bases, with 10 bases between them. This CDR3 has 15 residues. CDR3 sequence reads: CASSLKVGANYGYTF. For the CDR3, the DNA is TGTGCCAGCAGCTTAAAGGTGGGAGCTAACTATGGCTACACCTTC.

The V call is TRBV9, the J call TRBJ1-1, with D possibly matching TRBD1 (5 bases). Looked up from germline, CDR1 is SGDLS and CDR2 is YYNGEE. The CDR3 totals 14 residues. Trimming removed 0 bases from V and 1 base from J, with 7 bases in between. The CDR3 protein is CASSVEGANTEAFF. CDR3 nucleotides: TGTGCCAGCAGCGTAGAAGGGGCGAACACTGAAGCTTTCTTT.

This clone occurred a few times. The chain has TRBV11-2 and TRBJ2-5, with 9 nucleotides matching TRBD2. Germline-derived CDR1 and CDR2 are SGHAT and FQNNGV. With 5 bases clipped from V and 2 bases from J, the junction kept 6 bases outside the gene matches. This CDR3 is 15 amino acids long. The CDR3 reads CASSQGLAVQETQYF. For the CDR3, the DNA is TGTGCCAGCAGCCAGGGACTAGCAGTACAAGAGACCCAGTACTTC.

This clone was observed many times. The chain links TRBV7-3 to TRBJ2-5; D uncertain. In germline, CDR1 is SGHTA, CDR2 FQGTGA. This CDR3 comprises 11 residues. The V end lost 5 bases, the J end lost 7 bases, and 8 bases lay between the germline ends. The CDR3 DNA sequence: TGTGCCAGCAGCGCCGGACGGACCCAGTACTTC. Its protein is CASSAGRTQYF.

Of note for this clone: Other DNA sequences from this sample encode an identical CDR3 as well. The chain links TRBV19 to TRBJ2-5, with D unresolved. This CDR3 spans 12 amino acids. The germline V and J ends were trimmed by 0 bases and 5 bases, with 4 bases remaining between them. Per germline, CDR1 LNHDA and CDR2 SQIVND (reference sequence). The CDR3 reads CASSIEGETQYF. DNA of the CDR3: TGTGCCAGTAGTATAGAAGGGGAGACCCAGTACTTC.

The chain is built from TRBV29-1 and TRBJ1-1, with TRBD1 as a possible D gene (5 bases). The length of the CDR3 is 15 residues. Germline CDR1 reads SQVTM; CDR2 reads ANQGSEA. V was trimmed by 5 bases and J by 0 bases, leaving 16 bases between them. CDR3 in amino acids: CSVSHRQSVNTEAFF. The CDR3 DNA reads as TGCAGCGTTTCACACCGACAGAGCGTGAACACTGAAGCTTTCTTT. Variable domain in full (rest from reference TRBV29-1 and TRBJ1-1): SAVISQKPSRDICQRGTSLTIQCQVDSQVTMMFWYRQQPGQSLTLIATANQGSEATYESGFVIDKFPISRPNLTFSTLTVSNMSPEDSSIYLCSVSHRQSVNTEAFFGQGTRLTVV.

The chain combines TRBV27 with TRBJ1-2, with D possibly matching TRBD1 (6 bases). This CDR3 has 15 amino acids. Germline CDR1 reads MNHEY; CDR2 reads SMNVEV (reference sequence). Between the trimmed V and J ends, which lost 5 bases and 4 bases, there was a span of 17 bases. CDR3 residues: CASSTYPRGGYGYTF. The DNA of the CDR3 is TGTGCCAGCAGTACCTACCCCAGGGGAGGCTATGGCTACACCTTC.

V and J are TRBV9 and TRBJ2-1, with 14 bases identical to TRBD2. This CDR3 comprises 18 residues. V shed 0 bases and J 1 base; nucleotides not matched to a gene: 3. Germline V gene lookup returns CDR1 SGDLS and CDR2 YYNGEE. The CDR3 loop is CASSVGLAGGLSYNEQFF. The CDR3 nucleotides are TGTGCCAGCAGCGTAGGACTAGCGGGAGGGCTGTCCTACAATGAGCAGTTCTTC.

This clone was observed a few times. V usage is TRBV7-3 and J usage is TRBJ2-5; 10 bases map to TRBD1. Germline CDR1 reads SGHTA; CDR2 reads FQGTGA. The CDR3 covers 15 residues. V gave up 5 bases and J gave up 4 bases; unmatched junction bases: 7. Written as DNA, the CDR3 is TGTGCCAGCAGCGAAACCGGGACAGGGGTAGAGACCCAGTACTTC. Protein: CASSETGTGVETQYF.

This clone was observed a few times. The chain joins TRBV6-5 to TRBJ1-2, with a tentative D call TRBD1 (6 bases). V gave up 0 bases and J gave up 7 bases, with 9 bases separating them. The CDR3 is 13 amino acids. Germline CDR1 and CDR2: MNHEY and SVGAGI. CDR3 residues: CASSYSGQTGYTF. The CDR3 bases are TGTGCCAGCAGTTACTCGGGACAAACTGGCTACACCTTC.

V gene TRBV18 combines with J gene TRBJ1-2, with a weak D call TRBD1 (6 bases). Looked up from germline, CDR1 is KGHSH and CDR2 is LQKENI. The CDR3 extends over 13 amino acids. V was shortened by 5 bases and J by 6 bases, with 13 bases between the two germline ends. This chain's CDR3 is CASSSTGRDGYTF. The CDR3 DNA is TGTGCCAGCTCATCCACAGGGCGCGATGGCTACACCTTC.

A few counts support this clone. The chain recombines TRBV9 with TRBJ1-2; TRBD1 might be the D (5 bases). The CDR3 consists of 12 residues. The germline V gene encodes CDR1 SGDLS and CDR2 YYNGEE. Trimming removed 4 bases at V and 6 bases at J, with 10 bases between. CDR3 in DNA: TGTGCCAGCAGCCGAAAACAGGATGGCTACACCTTC. Amino acids: CASSRKQDGYTF.

This chain uses TRBV2 with TRBJ2-7; no firm D call. The CDR3 has 13 amino acids. The V gene's germline CDR1 is SNHLY and CDR2 FYNNEI. Trimming stripped 1 base from V and 7 bases from J, with 11 bases between. The CDR3 DNA reads as TGTGCCAGCAGTGAAGAGTATACGGCTGAGCAGTACTTC. Protein product: CASSEEYTAEQYF.

A note on this clone: The sample carries other DNA sequences with the same CDR3. The chain carries TRBV30 and TRBJ2-5, with 8 bases identical to TRBD1. J lost 6 bases, V lost 3 bases, and 12 bases had no gene match. Germline V CDR1 and CDR2: GTSNPN, SVGIG (reference sequence). CDR3 length: 15 amino acids. The CDR3 is CAWSGQGARRQTQYF. The CDR3 coding sequence is TGTGCCTGGAGCGGGCAGGGGGCCCGGAGGCAGACCCAGTACTTC.

About this clone itself: A junction boundary mismatches the germline segment, possibly from a read error. The genes are TRBV5-1 and TRBJ2-5, with a weak D call TRBD2 (5 bases). This CDR3 comprises 13 residues. Per the germline V gene, CDR1 is SGHRS and CDR2 is YFSETQ. The CDR3 DNA reads as TGTGCCAGCAGCTTGGCCGACGCGGGGACCCAGTACTTC. Translated, it gives CASSLADAGTQYF.

There are a few counts of this clone. The chain carries TRBV18 and TRBJ1-1; 9 nucleotides line up with TRBD1. CDR1 and CDR2 from the germline V gene are KGHSH and LQKENI. This CDR3 comprises 14 residues. Losses at the gene ends were 6 bases for V and 3 bases for J; bases not matched to a gene: 5. The CDR3 region has the DNA TGTGCCAGCTCCCACGACAGGGGGGACACTGAAGCTTTCTTT. Protein sequence: CASSHDRGDTEAFF.

This clone showed up just a few times. CDR3 residues: CASRLQGTSDTQYF. The CDR3 DNA follows: TGTGCCAGCAGGCTACAGGGTACATCAGATACGCAGTATTTT. The V and J genes are TRBV7-2 and TRBJ2-3, with a weak D call TRBD1 (6 bases). There are 14 residues in the CDR3. Germline CDR1 SGHTA, CDR2 FQGNSA. Trimming left V 6 bases short and J 4 bases short, with 14 bases between.

The rearrangement joins TRBV30 to TRBJ2-5; D is unresolved. V gave up 0 bases and J gave up 4 bases, with 9 bases separating them. Germline V gives CDR1 GTSNPN, CDR2 SVGIG (reference sequence). This CDR3 has 13 amino acids. The CDR3 protein is CAWSVGGTETQYF. The CDR3 bases are TGTGCCTGGAGTGTAGGCGGCACAGAGACCCAGTACTTC.

The chain has TRBV9 and TRBJ1-4; the D gene is possibly TRBD1 (5 bases). This CDR3 has 15 residues. CDR1 and CDR2 (germline): SGDLS, YYNGEE. V was pared by 0 bases and J by 7 bases, with 13 bases between. CDR3 protein: CASSVDGRVPEKLFF. The CDR3, as DNA: TGTGCCAGCAGCGTAGATGGCAGGGTCCCTGAAAAACTGTTTTTT.